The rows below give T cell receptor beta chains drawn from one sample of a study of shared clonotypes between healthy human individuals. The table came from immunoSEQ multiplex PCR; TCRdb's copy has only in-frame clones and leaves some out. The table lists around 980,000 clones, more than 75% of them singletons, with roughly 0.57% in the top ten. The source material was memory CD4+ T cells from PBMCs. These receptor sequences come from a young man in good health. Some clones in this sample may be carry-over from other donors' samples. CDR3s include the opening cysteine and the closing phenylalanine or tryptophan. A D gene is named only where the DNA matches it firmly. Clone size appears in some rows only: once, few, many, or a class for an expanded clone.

CDR3aa: CASRYRRLAGGWGPSTDTQYF; CDR3nt: TGTGCCAGCAGGTACCGTCGACTAGCGGGAGGGTGGGGCCCTAGCACAGATACGCAGTATTTT; j_gene: TRBJ2-3; abundance: NA; v_gene: TRBV2; d_gene: TRBD2
CDR3aa: CASSSGTAYSNQPQHF; CDR3nt: TGTGCCAGCAGCTCAGGGACAGCTTATAGCAATCAGCCCCAGCATTTT; j_gene: TRBJ1-5; abundance: NA; v_gene: TRBV5-5; d_gene: TRBD1
CDR3aa: CASGLVTAGLTEAFF; CDR3nt: TGTGCTAGTGGTTTGGTAACGGCAGGGCTCACTGAAGCTTTCTTT; j_gene: TRBJ1-1; abundance: NA; v_gene: TRBV12-5; d_gene: NA
CDR3aa: CASTTLPGGSQPQHF; CDR3nt: TGTGCCAGCACCACCCTCCCGGGGGGTAGTCAGCCCCAGCATTTT; j_gene: TRBJ1-5; abundance: NA; v_gene: TRBV28; d_gene: NA
CDR3aa: CASSQDTQIKTQYF; CDR3nt: TGCGCCAGCAGCCAAGATACGCAGATCAAGACCCAGTACTTC; j_gene: TRBJ2-5; abundance: many; v_gene: TRBV4-1; d_gene: NA
CDR3aa: CASRYKGQGYRYEQYF; CDR3nt: TGTGCCAGCAGATACAAGGGACAGGGGTATAGGTATGAGCAGTACTTC; j_gene: TRBJ2-7; abundance: NA; v_gene: TRBV6-5; d_gene: TRBD1
CDR3aa: CASSLPISGRGSYEQYF; CDR3nt: TGTGCCAGCAGCTTGCCGATTAGCGGGAGGGGCTCCTACGAGCAGTACTTC; j_gene: TRBJ2-7; abundance: many; v_gene: TRBV5-8; d_gene: TRBD2
CDR3aa: CASSQDFAGRNEGYTF; CDR3nt: TGTGCCAGCAGCCAAGATTTCGCGGGCAGGAACGAAGGCTACACCTTC; j_gene: TRBJ1-2; abundance: NA; v_gene: TRBV4-2; d_gene: NA
CDR3aa: CASSLGLGLWEQFF; CDR3nt: TGTGCCAGCAGCTTGGGTTTGGGACTTTGGGAGCAGTTCTTC; j_gene: TRBJ2-1; abundance: NA; v_gene: TRBV11-1; d_gene: NA
CDR3aa: CAISEFGTEQFF; CDR3nt: TGTGCCATCAGTGAGTTTGGGACCGAGCAGTTCTTC; j_gene: TRBJ2-1; abundance: NA; v_gene: TRBV10-3; d_gene: NA
CDR3aa: CASSQSSGGAEKLFF; CDR3nt: TGTGCCAGCAGCCAGTCCTCAGGGGGCGCGGAAAAACTGTTTTTT; j_gene: TRBJ1-4; abundance: NA; v_gene: TRBV4-2; d_gene: TRBD1
CDR3aa: CATDKVIGEKLFF; CDR3nt: TGTGCCACCGACAAGGTGATTGGTGAAAAACTGTTTTTT; j_gene: TRBJ1-4; abundance: NA; v_gene: TRBV7-9; d_gene: NA
CDR3aa: CASSIQGPVGTEAFF; CDR3nt: TGCGCCAGCAGCATCCAAGGACCAGTGGGCACTGAAGCTTTCTTT; j_gene: TRBJ1-1; abundance: NA; v_gene: TRBV5-1; d_gene: NA
CDR3aa: CASSFRVNQPQHF; CDR3nt: TGTGCCAGCAGCTTCAGGGTGAATCAGCCCCAGCATTTT; j_gene: TRBJ1-5; abundance: NA; v_gene: TRBV7-6; d_gene: NA
CDR3aa: CASSPPNKRGTNEQFF; CDR3nt: TGTGCCAGCTCACCACCAAACAAGCGGGGGACCAATGAGCAGTTCTTC; j_gene: TRBJ2-1; abundance: few; v_gene: TRBV18; d_gene: TRBD2
CDR3aa: CASSYPGSTNEKLFF; CDR3nt: TGCGCCAGCAGCTACCCAGGGTCAACTAATGAAAAACTGTTTTTT; j_gene: TRBJ1-4; abundance: NA; v_gene: TRBV4-1; d_gene: NA
CDR3aa: CASSYTGLSQPQHF; CDR3nt: TGTGCCAGCTCGTATACAGGGCTTTCTCAGCCCCAGCATTTT; j_gene: TRBJ1-5; abundance: NA; v_gene: TRBV18; d_gene: NA
CDR3aa: CASTEVGGSGYTF; CDR3nt: TGCGCCAGCACCGAAGTGGGGGGCTCTGGCTACACCTTC; j_gene: TRBJ1-2; abundance: NA; v_gene: TRBV4-1; d_gene: NA
CDR3aa: CASTTDTSFGNTIYF; CDR3nt: TGCGCCAGCACCACTGACACCTCCTTTGGAAACACCATATATTTT; j_gene: TRBJ1-3; abundance: NA; v_gene: TRBV5-1; d_gene: NA
CDR3aa: CASSQKLAESYEQYF; CDR3nt: TGCGCCAGCAGCCAAAAACTAGCGGAAAGCTACGAGCAGTACTTC; j_gene: TRBJ2-7; abundance: NA; v_gene: TRBV4-1; d_gene: TRBD2
CDR3aa: CASSGGSGASSYNEQFF; CDR3nt: TGCGCCAGCAGCGGGGGTAGCGGGGCAAGCTCCTACAATGAGCAGTTCTTC; j_gene: TRBJ2-1; abundance: NA; v_gene: TRBV5-1; d_gene: TRBD2
CDR3aa: CASSPDRGNEKLFF; CDR3nt: TGCGCCAGCAGCCCGGACAGGGGGAACGAAAAACTGTTTTTT; j_gene: TRBJ1-4; abundance: NA; v_gene: TRBV5-1; d_gene: TRBD1
CDR3aa: CASSDPRDPFTNTGELFF; CDR3nt: TGTGCCAGCAGTGATCCCCGGGACCCCTTTACGAACACCGGGGAGCTGTTTTTT; j_gene: TRBJ2-2; abundance: NA; v_gene: TRBV6-1; d_gene: NA
CDR3aa: CSVVSGSTEAFF; CDR3nt: TGCAGCGTTGTGTCAGGGTCCACTGAAGCTTTCTTT; j_gene: TRBJ1-1; abundance: NA; v_gene: TRBV29-1; d_gene: NA
CDR3aa: CASSSLGRPDTEAFF; CDR3nt: TGTGCCAGCAGCTCTCTCGGTCGGCCGGACACTGAAGCTTTCTTT; j_gene: TRBJ1-1; abundance: NA; v_gene: TRBV5-6; d_gene: NA
CDR3aa: CASSLSPGLNTGELFF; CDR3nt: TGTGCCAGCAGCCTATCCCCGGGACTGAACACCGGGGAGCTGTTTTTT; j_gene: TRBJ2-2; abundance: many; v_gene: TRBV9; d_gene: NA